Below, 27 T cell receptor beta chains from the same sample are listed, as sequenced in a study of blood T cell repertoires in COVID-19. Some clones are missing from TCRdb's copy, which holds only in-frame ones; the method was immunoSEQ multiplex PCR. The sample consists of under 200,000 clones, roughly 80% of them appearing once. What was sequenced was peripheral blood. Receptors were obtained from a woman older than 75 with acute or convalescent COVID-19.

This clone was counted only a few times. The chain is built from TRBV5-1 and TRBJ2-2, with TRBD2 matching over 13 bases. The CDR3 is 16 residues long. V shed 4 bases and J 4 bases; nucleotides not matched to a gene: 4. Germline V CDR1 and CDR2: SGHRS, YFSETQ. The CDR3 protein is CASSPRTSGGTGELFF. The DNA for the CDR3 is TGCGCCAGCAGCCCCCGGACTAGCGGGGGCACCGGGGAGCTGTTTTTT.

CDR3 nucleotides: TGTGCCAGCAGCTTACGAAAAGCAGGGGCTGAGGAGCAGTTCTTC. This gives the protein CASSLRKAGAEEQFF. The chain couples TRBV7-2 to TRBJ2-1; D is possibly TRBD1 (6 bases). V lost 2 bases and J lost 10, with 18 bases in between. This CDR3 is built from 15 residues. Germline V gene lookup returns CDR1 SGHTA and CDR2 FQGNSA. Full variable domain (rest looked up from reference TRBV7-2 and TRBJ2-1): GAGVSQSPSNKVTEKGKDVELRCDPISGHTALYWYRQSLGQGLEFLIYFQGNSAPDKSGLPSDRFSAERTGGSVSTLTIQRTQQEDSAVYLCASSLRKAGAEEQFFGPGTRLTVL.

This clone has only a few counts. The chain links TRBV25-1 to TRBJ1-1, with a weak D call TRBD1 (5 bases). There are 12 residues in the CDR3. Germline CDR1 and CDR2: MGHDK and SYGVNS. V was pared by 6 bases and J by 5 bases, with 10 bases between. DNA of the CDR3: TGTGCCAGCAGCCCAGGGAGGACTGAAGCTTTCTTT. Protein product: CASSPGRTEAFF.

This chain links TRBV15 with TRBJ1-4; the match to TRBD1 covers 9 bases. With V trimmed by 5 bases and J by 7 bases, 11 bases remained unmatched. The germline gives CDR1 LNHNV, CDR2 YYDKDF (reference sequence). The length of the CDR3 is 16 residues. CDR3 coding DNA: TGTGCCACCAGCCAGCGGACAGGGGAAATTCCTGAAAAACTGTTTTTT. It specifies CATSQRTGEIPEKLFF.

CDR3 coding DNA: TGCGCCAGCAGCCAAGGAATTAGGGGTAACTATGGCTACACCTTC. Amino acids: CASSQGIRGNYGYTF. The V and J genes are TRBV4-1 and TRBJ1-2, with D perhaps TRBD1 (5 bases). The V gene lost 1 base and the J gene lost 1 base, with 10 bases spanning the gap. The CDR3 totals 15 residues. Germline CDR1 is MGHRA and CDR2 is YSYEKL.

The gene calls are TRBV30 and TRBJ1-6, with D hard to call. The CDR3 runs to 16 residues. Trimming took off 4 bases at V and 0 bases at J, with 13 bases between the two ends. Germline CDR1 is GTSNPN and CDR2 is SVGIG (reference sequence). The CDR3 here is CAWKSAGSSYNSPLHF. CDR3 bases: TGTGCCTGGAAATCGGCCGGGAGCTCCTATAATTCACCCCTCCACTTT.

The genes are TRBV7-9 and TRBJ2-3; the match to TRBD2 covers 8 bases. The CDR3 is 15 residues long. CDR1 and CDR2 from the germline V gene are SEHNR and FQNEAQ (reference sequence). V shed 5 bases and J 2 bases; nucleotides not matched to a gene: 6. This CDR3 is CASSQDGGATDTQYF. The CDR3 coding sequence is TGTGCCAGCAGCCAAGACGGGGGGGCCACAGATACGCAGTATTTT. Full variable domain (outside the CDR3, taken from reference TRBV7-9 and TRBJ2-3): DTGVSQNPRHKITKRGQNVTFRCDPISEHNRLYWYRQTLGQGPEFLTYFQNEAQLEKSRLLSDRFSAERPKGSFSTLEIQRTEQGDSAMYLCASSQDGGATDTQYFGPGTRLTVL.

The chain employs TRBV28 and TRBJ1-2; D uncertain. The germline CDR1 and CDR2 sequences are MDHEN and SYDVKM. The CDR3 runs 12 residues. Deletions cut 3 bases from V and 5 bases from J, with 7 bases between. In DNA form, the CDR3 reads TGTGCCAGCAGTTTCTTAGTGTATGGCTACACCTTC. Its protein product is CASSFLVYGYTF.

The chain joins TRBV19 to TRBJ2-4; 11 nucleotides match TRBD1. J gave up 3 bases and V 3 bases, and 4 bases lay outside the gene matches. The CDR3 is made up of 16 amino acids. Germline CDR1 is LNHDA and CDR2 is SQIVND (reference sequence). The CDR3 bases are TGTGCCAGTAGTATTCCCGGGACAGGGGGCAAAAACATTCAGTACTTC. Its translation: CASSIPGTGGKNIQYF. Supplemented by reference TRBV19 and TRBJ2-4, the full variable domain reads DGGITQSPKYLFRKEGQNVTLSCEQNLNHDAMYWYRQDPGQGLRLIYYSQIVNDFQKGDIAEGYSVSREKKESFPLTVTSAQKNPTAFYLCASSIPGTGGKNIQYFGAGTRLSVL.

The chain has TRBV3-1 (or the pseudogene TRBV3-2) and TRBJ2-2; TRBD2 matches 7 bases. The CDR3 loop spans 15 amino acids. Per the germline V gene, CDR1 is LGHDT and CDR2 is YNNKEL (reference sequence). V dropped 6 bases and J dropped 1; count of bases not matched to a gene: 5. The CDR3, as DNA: TGTGCCAGCAGTCGACTAGCCGGGAACACCGGGGAGCTGTTTTTT. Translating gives CASSRLAGNTGELFF.

This CDR3 is CASRQQGTGNTIYF. CDR3 nucleotide sequence: TGTGCCAGCAGGCAACAGGGAACTGGAAACACCATATATTTT. This sequence joins TRBV2 and TRBJ1-3, with D possibly matching TRBD1 (6 bases). The CDR3 consists of 14 residues. Trimming stripped 6 bases from V and 2 bases from J, with 11 bases between. Germline loops: CDR1 SNHLY, CDR2 FYNNEI. Looking up the rest from reference TRBV2 and TRBJ1-3 gives the full variable domain: EPEVTQTPSHQVTQMGQEVILRCVPISNHLYFYWYRQILGQKVEFLVSFYNNEISEKSEIFDDQFSVERPDGSNFTLKIRSTKLEDSAMYFCASRQQGTGNTIYFGEGSWLTVV.

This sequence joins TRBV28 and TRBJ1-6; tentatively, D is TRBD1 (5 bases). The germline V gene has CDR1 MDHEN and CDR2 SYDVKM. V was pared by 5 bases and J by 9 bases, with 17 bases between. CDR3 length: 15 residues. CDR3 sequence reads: CASSGGEGKSSPLHF. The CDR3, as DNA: TGTGCCAGCAGTGGGGGGGAGGGCAAGAGTTCACCCCTCCACTTT.

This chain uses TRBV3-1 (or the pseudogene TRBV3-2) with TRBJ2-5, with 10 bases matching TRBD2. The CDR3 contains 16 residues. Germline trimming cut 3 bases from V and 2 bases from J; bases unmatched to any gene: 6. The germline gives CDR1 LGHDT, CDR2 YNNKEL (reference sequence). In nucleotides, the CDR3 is TGTGCCAGCAGCCAGCTGAGCGGGGGGGATCAAGAGACCCAGTACTTC. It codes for CASSQLSGGDQETQYF.

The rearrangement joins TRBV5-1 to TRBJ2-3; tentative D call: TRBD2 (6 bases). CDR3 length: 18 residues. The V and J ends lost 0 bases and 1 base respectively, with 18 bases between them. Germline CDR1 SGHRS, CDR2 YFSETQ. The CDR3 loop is CASSLASGGGTGTDTQYF. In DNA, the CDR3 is TGCGCCAGCAGCTTGGCTTCGGGTGGCGGGACGGGCACAGATACGCAGTATTTT.

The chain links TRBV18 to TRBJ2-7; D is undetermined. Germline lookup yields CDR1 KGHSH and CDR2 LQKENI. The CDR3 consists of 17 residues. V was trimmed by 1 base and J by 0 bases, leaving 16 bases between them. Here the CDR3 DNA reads TGTGCCAGCTCACCACTCTCCACTTACTCCCTCTCCTACGAGCAGTACTTC. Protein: CASSPLSTYSLSYEQYF.

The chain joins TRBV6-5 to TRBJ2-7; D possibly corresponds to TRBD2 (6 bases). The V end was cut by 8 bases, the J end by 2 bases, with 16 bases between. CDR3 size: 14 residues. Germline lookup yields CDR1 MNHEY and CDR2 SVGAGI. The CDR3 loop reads CASHFPGVTYEQYF. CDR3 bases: TGTGCCAGCCATTTCCCGGGGGTTACCTACGAGCAGTACTTC.

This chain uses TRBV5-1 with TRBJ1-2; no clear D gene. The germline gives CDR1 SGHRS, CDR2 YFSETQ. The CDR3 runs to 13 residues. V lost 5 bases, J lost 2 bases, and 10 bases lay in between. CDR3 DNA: TGCGCCAGCAGTCCGACTGGAAACTATGGCTACACCTTC. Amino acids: CASSPTGNYGYTF.

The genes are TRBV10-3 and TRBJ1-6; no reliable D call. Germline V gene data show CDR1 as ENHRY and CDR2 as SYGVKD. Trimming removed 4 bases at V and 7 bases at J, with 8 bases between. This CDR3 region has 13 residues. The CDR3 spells CAISVGSNSPLHF. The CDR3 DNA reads TGTGCCATCAGTGTGGGCAGCAATTCACCCCTCCACTTT.

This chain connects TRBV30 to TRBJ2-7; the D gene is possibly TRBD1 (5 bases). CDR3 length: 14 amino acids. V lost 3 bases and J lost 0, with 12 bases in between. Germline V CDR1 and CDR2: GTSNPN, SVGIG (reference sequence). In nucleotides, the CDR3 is TGTGCCTGGAGGAAGGGGTCGAGCTCCTACGAGCAGTACTTC. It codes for CAWRKGSSSYEQYF.

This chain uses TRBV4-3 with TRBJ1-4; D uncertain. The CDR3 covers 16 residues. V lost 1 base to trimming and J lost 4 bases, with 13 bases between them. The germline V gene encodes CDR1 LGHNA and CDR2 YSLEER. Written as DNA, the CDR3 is TGCGCCAGCAGCCAAGGAGAGGCCACGAGTAATGAAAAACTGTTTTTT. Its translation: CASSQGEATSNEKLFF.

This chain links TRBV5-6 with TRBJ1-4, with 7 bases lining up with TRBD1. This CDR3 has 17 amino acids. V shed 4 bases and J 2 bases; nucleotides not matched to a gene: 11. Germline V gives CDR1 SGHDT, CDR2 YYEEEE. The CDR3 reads CASSRTGVGYTNEKLFF. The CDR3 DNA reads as TGTGCCAGCAGCCGCACAGGGGTTGGCTACACTAATGAAAAACTGTTTTTT.

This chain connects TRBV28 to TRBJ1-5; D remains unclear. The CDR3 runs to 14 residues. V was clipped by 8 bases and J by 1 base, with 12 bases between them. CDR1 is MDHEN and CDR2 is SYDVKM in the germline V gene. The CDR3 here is CASLRSGSNQPQHF. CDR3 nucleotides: TGTGCCAGCCTTCGATCGGGGAGCAATCAGCCCCAGCATTTT.

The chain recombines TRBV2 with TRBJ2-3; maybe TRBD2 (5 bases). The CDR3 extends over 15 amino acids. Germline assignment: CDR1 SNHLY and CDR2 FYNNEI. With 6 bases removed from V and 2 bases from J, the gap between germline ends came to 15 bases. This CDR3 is CASSPEGHYTDTQYF. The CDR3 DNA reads TGTGCCAGCAGCCCCGAGGGCCATTACACAGATACGCAGTATTTT.

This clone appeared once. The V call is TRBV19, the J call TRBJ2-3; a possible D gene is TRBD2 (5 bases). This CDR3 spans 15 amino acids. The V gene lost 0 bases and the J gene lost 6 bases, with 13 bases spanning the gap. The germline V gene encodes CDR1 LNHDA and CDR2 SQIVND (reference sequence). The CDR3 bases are TGTGCCAGTAGTATAGATAGGGAGCTACGGGATACGCAGTATTTT. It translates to CASSIDRELRDTQYF.

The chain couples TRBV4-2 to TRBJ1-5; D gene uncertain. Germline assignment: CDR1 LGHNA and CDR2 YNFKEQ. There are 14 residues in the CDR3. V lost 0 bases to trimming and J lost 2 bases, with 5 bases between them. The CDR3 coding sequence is TGTGCCAGCAGCCAAGAGGGAGGCAATCAGCCCCAGCATTTT. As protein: CASSQEGGNQPQHF.

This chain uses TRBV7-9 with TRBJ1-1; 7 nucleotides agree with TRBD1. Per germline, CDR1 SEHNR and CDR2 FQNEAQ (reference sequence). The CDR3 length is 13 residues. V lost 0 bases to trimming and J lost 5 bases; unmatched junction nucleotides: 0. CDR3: CASSLAGQTEAFF. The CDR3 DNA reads TGTGCCAGCAGCTTAGCGGGACAGACTGAAGCTTTCTTT.

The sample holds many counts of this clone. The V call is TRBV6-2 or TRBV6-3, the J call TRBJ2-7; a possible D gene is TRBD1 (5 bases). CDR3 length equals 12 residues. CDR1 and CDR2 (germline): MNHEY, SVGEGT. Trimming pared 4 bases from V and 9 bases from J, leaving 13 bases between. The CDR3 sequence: CASSFQGAGQYF. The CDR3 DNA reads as TGTGCCAGCAGTTTTCAAGGGGCTGGGCAGTACTTC.